These 32 T cell receptor beta chains originate from one sample sequenced in a study of blood T cell repertoires in COVID-19 (dated by TCRdb to 2020 to 2022). Preparation of the library involved the immunoSEQ multiplex PCR assay. TCRdb took over this immuneACCESS table, retaining in-frame rearrangements with V and J assigned. Such tables are incomplete; in checked studies, under half of the missing clones stem from an unresolved V gene, and the remainder is unexplained. The sample includes fewer than 85,000 clones, with around 90% observed a single time. In total, the top ten clones hold 5.8% of the sample. Specimen: peripheral blood. The source is a man aged 45-65 years with active COVID-19.

The rearrangement links TRBV2 to TRBJ2-7; 10 bases line up with TRBD2. The junction had 8 bases not matched to a gene; V was cut back by 3 bases and J by 6 bases. This CDR3 has 15 amino acids. The germline CDR1 and CDR2 sequences are SNHLY and FYNNEI. The CDR3 DNA follows: TGTGCCAGCAGTGACACTAGCGGGGTGTTTGGCGAGCAGTACTTC. Protein sequence: CASSDTSGVFGEQYF.

In this sample, this clone turned up once. V usage is TRBV18 and J usage is TRBJ2-7; D is unresolved. In germline, CDR1 is KGHSH, CDR2 LQKENI. Trimming cost V 4 bases and J 0 bases, with 10 bases left between them. The CDR3 length is 14 residues. CDR3 loop: CASSLSLSSYEQYF. CDR3 nucleotides: TGTGCCAGCTCACTGTCATTGAGCTCCTACGAGCAGTACTTC.

This clone was counted a single time. The rearrangement uses TRBV4-1 and TRBJ1-4, with 9 nucleotides matching TRBD1. The CDR3 spans 16 residues. In germline, CDR1 is MGHRA, CDR2 YSYEKL. Trimming at V came to 3 bases and at J to 8 bases, leaving 10 bases not matched to a gene. The CDR3 DNA follows: TGCGCCAGCAGCCACCCTCCGGGACAGGGATGGGAAAAACTGTTTTTT. This translates into CASSHPPGQGWEKLFF.

The chain carries TRBV7-2 and TRBJ2-3; D is undetermined. Per germline, CDR1 SGHTA and CDR2 FQGNSA. CDR3 length equals 16 residues. The V end lost 1 base, the J end lost 2 bases, and 13 bases lay between the germline ends. This CDR3 is CASSLGWSGITDTQYF. The CDR3 nucleotides read TGTGCCAGCAGCTTAGGTTGGTCAGGAATCACAGATACGCAGTATTTT.

The rearrangement uses TRBV6-4 and TRBJ2-3; 10 nucleotides line up with TRBD1. The CDR3 length is 15 residues. With 2 bases clipped from V and 6 bases from J, the junction kept 5 bases outside the gene matches. Germline V gene data show CDR1 as MRHNA and CDR2 as SNTAGT. The CDR3 DNA reads TGTGCCAGCAGTGACCGGACAGGGGGTGAGGATACGCAGTATTTT. It codes for CASSDRTGGEDTQYF.

The rearrangement links TRBV9 to TRBJ1-1, with 10 bases identical to TRBD1. Germline V gene lookup returns CDR1 SGDLS and CDR2 YYNGEE. The CDR3 is 19 residues long. The J segment lost 0 bases and the V segment lost 4 bases, leaving 15 bases of the junction unmatched. CDR3 protein: CASSPGQGVRVGMNTEAFF. DNA for the CDR3: TGTGCCAGCAGCCCCGGACAGGGGGTCCGTGTTGGTATGAACACTGAAGCTTTCTTT.

The rearrangement uses TRBV24-1 and TRBJ2-5, with 8 bases fitting TRBD2. CDR1 is KGHDR and CDR2 is SFDVKD in the germline V gene. V was pared by 0 bases and J by 5 bases, with 4 bases of the junction left unmatched. This CDR3 is built from 15 residues. The DNA for the CDR3 is TGTGCCACCAGTGATTTGCGGGGGGGTTGGGAGACCCAGTACTTC. It yields the protein CATSDLRGGWETQYF.

The chain links TRBV2 to TRBJ2-7; D not certain. CDR1 is SNHLY, CDR2 FYNNEI, per germline. The length of the CDR3 is 13 residues. V was trimmed by 3 bases and J by 5 bases, leaving 11 bases between them. The CDR3: CASSDEVPNEQYF. The CDR3 DNA reads as TGTGCCAGCAGTGATGAGGTCCCGAACGAGCAGTACTTC.

This chain uses TRBV5-4 with TRBJ2-7, with 10 bases matching TRBD1. CDR1 is SGHNT and CDR2 is YYREEE in the germline V gene (reference sequence). Germline trimming cut 3 bases from V and 5 bases from J; bases unmatched to any gene: 5. The CDR3 runs 14 residues. The CDR3 spells CASSSRDRGHEQYF. The CDR3, as DNA: TGTGCCAGCAGCTCCAGGGACAGGGGCCACGAGCAGTACTTC.

The rearrangement uses TRBV5-6 and TRBJ2-5; D not certain. Germline CDR1 is SGHDT and CDR2 is YYEEEE. This CDR3 is built from 13 residues. The germline V and J ends were trimmed by 4 bases and 3 bases, with 10 bases remaining between them. The CDR3 sequence: CASSIRSEETQYF. The CDR3 region has the DNA TGTGCCAGCAGCATACGGAGCGAAGAGACCCAGTACTTC. Supplemented by reference TRBV5-6 and TRBJ2-5, the full variable domain reads DAGVTQSPTHLIKTRGQQVTLRCSPKSGHDTVSWYQQALGQGPQFIFQYYEEEERQRGNFPDRFSGHQFPNYSSELNVNALLLGDSALYLCASSIRSEETQYFGPGTRLLVL.

The chain employs TRBV6-5 and TRBJ1-3; no firm D call. This CDR3 contains 15 residues. V lost 2 bases to trimming and J lost 0 bases, with 8 bases between them. Germline CDR1 MNHEY, CDR2 SVGAGI. The CDR3 nucleotides read TGTGCCAGCAGTTACCGGACTGCCTCTGGAAACACCATATATTTT. Translation gives CASSYRTASGNTIYF.

V is TRBV7-2 and J is TRBJ2-3, with TRBD2 matching over 8 bases. CDR1 and CDR2 (germline): SGHTA, FQGNSA. This CDR3 has 12 amino acids. The V gene end was trimmed by 8 bases and the J gene end by 7 bases; junction bases not matched to a gene: 5. This CDR3 is CASRREGHTQYF. The CDR3, as DNA: TGTGCCAGCCGACGGGAGGGACATACGCAGTATTTT.

The chain carries TRBV6-5 and TRBJ2-2; the match to TRBD2 covers 9 bases. J lost 5 bases, V lost 2 bases, and 6 bases had no gene match. The CDR3 totals 16 residues. The germline gives CDR1 MNHEY, CDR2 SVGAGI. DNA of the CDR3: TGTGCCAGCAGTTACGCGGGCGGGAGGGGAACCGGGGAGCTGTTTTTT. Translated: CASSYAGGRGTGELFF.

The chain links TRBV6-1 to TRBJ2-2, with a weak D call TRBD1 (5 bases). The CDR3 runs 16 residues. Per germline, CDR1 MNHNS and CDR2 SASEGT. Trimming removed 1 base from V and 3 bases from J, with 12 bases in between. The CDR3 region has the DNA TGTGCCAGCAGTGAAGTACAGGACCAATACACCGGGGAGCTGTTTTTT. Translation: CASSEVQDQYTGELFF.

This clone was found once. The gene calls are TRBV30 and TRBJ2-1; 12 bases map to TRBD2. Germline V gene lookup returns CDR1 GTSNPN and CDR2 SVGIG (reference sequence). The CDR3 sequence is 17 residues long. After removal of 5 bases from V and 9 bases from J, the junction contained 17 bases not matched to a gene. The CDR3 protein is CAWGQLLAGGLIAEQFF. Written as DNA, the CDR3 is TGTGCCTGGGGTCAACTCCTAGCGGGGGGGTTAATTGCTGAGCAGTTCTTC.

The rearrangement joins TRBV12-5 to TRBJ2-1, with D tentatively TRBD2 (6 bases). This CDR3 contains 16 residues. The germline V and J ends were trimmed by 0 bases and 7 bases, with 16 bases remaining between them. CDR1 and CDR2 from the germline V gene are LGHNT and FRNRAP. CDR3 loop: CASGLVTAGLRNEQFF. The CDR3 region has the DNA TGTGCTAGTGGTTTGGTAACCGCGGGGTTGCGTAATGAGCAGTTCTTC.

CDR3 protein: CAWSVLSSAFF. CDR3 DNA: TGTGCCTGGAGTGTTCTGTCGAGTGCTTTCTTT. The rearrangement uses TRBV30 and TRBJ1-1; D ambiguous. V shed 0 bases and J shed 11 bases, with 10 bases lying between them. The CDR3 contains 11 residues. Germline CDR1 and CDR2: GTSNPN and SVGIG (reference sequence).

This chain joins TRBV4-2 and TRBJ1-6; D is unresolved. Germline V CDR1 and CDR2: LGHNA, YNFKEQ. V was trimmed by 0 bases and J by 7 bases, leaving 10 bases between them. The CDR3 has 15 residues. The CDR3 DNA is TGTGCCAGCAGCCAAGATAAATTCCTGAATTCACCCCTCCACTTT. This encodes CASSQDKFLNSPLHF.

CDR3 nucleotide sequence: TGTGCCAGCAGGGCTGATGGGAGGCGTTACGAGCAGTACTTC. It encodes CASRADGRRYEQYF. The chain recombines TRBV7-2 with TRBJ2-7; weak D call: TRBD2 (6 bases). V lost 6 bases and J lost 4, with 16 bases in between. The CDR3 covers 14 residues. Germline V gene sequence: CDR1 SGHTA, CDR2 FQGNSA.

This rearrangement joins TRBV7-9 to TRBJ2-3; 11 bases are a match to TRBD2. The CDR3 is 17 amino acids. Per germline, CDR1 SEHNR and CDR2 FQNEAQ (reference sequence). V lost 3 bases to trimming and J lost 0 bases; unmatched junction nucleotides: 5. The CDR3 bases are TGTGCCAGCAGCTTCGGGACTAGCGGTCAGAGCACAGATACGCAGTATTTT. Translation gives CASSFGTSGQSTDTQYF.

The chain uses TRBV20-1 and TRBJ1-2; a weak D match, TRBD1 (6 bases). Germline CDR1 DFQATT, CDR2 SNEGSKA (reference sequence). The V end was cut by 3 bases, the J end by 7 bases, with 18 bases between. The CDR3 is 14 amino acids. The DNA of the CDR3 is TGCAGTGCTAGTCCGCGGGCAGGGGAGCGTGGCTACACCTTC. The encoded protein is CSASPRAGERGYTF.

This clone was counted once. CDR3 sequence reads: CASSSGQSGANVLTF. The CDR3 DNA reads TGTGCCAGCAGCTCTGGCCAATCCGGGGCCAACGTCCTGACTTTC. The J gene is TRBJ2-6, the V gene TRBV11-1; D ambiguous. Trimming pared 4 bases from V and 4 bases from J, leaving 11 bases between. The CDR3 extends over 15 amino acids. Germline V CDR1 and CDR2: SGHAT, FQDESV (reference sequence).

The rearrangement joins TRBV30 to TRBJ2-3; TRBD1 matches at 8 bases. From germline, CDR1 is GTSNPN and CDR2 SVGIG (reference sequence). CDR3 size: 15 residues. Trimming removed 4 bases from V and 4 bases from J; junction bases left unmatched: 10. The chain's CDR3 is CAWTQTGGLADTQYF. Here the CDR3 DNA reads TGTGCCTGGACCCAAACAGGGGGATTAGCAGATACGCAGTATTTT.

This chain links TRBV6-2 or TRBV6-3 with TRBJ1-1; D gene ambiguous. Germline lookup yields CDR1 MNHEY and CDR2 SVGEGT. V lost 5 bases and J 0 bases, leaving 7 bases between the germline ends. This CDR3 is 13 amino acids long. CDR3 nucleotide sequence: TGTGCCAGCAGTCGTTCCTTGAACACTGAAGCTTTCTTT. Protein product: CASSRSLNTEAFF.

The chain is built from TRBV7-2 and TRBJ2-2; possible D gene TRBD1, 5 bases. CDR3 length equals 15 residues. Trimming pared 7 bases from V and 4 bases from J, leaving 16 bases between. Germline V CDR1 and CDR2: SGHTA, FQGNSA. The CDR3 here is CASNPEGVGTGELFF. CDR3 DNA: TGTGCCAGCAACCCGGAAGGGGTGGGCACCGGGGAGCTGTTTTTT.

The V gene is TRBV4-1, the J gene TRBJ2-2, with D possibly being TRBD2 (5 bases). The CDR3 sequence is 16 residues long. V lost 0 bases, J lost 5 bases, and 13 bases lay in between. Germline V CDR1 and CDR2: MGHRA, YSYEKL. In DNA, the CDR3 is TGCGCCAGCAGCCAAGAGAGTTCTGGAGGTACCGGGGAGCTGTTTTTT. Translation gives CASSQESSGGTGELFF.

V gene TRBV2 combines with J gene TRBJ2-2; weak D call: TRBD2 (5 bases). Between the trimmed V and J ends, which lost 1 base and 4 bases, there was a span of 10 bases. Germline CDR1 is SNHLY and CDR2 is FYNNEI. This CDR3 contains 15 residues. CDR3 bases: TGTGCCAGCAGTGAAGTCCTAGGGAGCACCGGGGAGCTGTTTTTT. Amino acid sequence: CASSEVLGSTGELFF.

The chain carries TRBV10-1 and TRBJ2-3; 7 nucleotides align to TRBD2. V trimming: 3 bases; J trimming: 1 base; junction bases outside the gene matches: 4. The CDR3 has 15 amino acids. CDR1 WNHNN and CDR2 SYGVQD come from the germline V gene (reference sequence). The CDR3 DNA sequence: TGCGCCAGCAGTGATGGGGGGGAGGGCACAGATACGCAGTATTTT. Its translation is CASSDGGEGTDTQYF.

This chain links TRBV15 with TRBJ1-5; 9 bases agree with TRBD1. Germline lookup yields CDR1 LNHNV and CDR2 YYDKDF (reference sequence). The V segment lost 5 bases and the J segment 6 bases; nucleotides outside the gene matches: 8. The CDR3 length is 15 residues. The CDR3 DNA sequence: TGTGCCACCAGCCGTCCAGGACAGGGGCCTCAGCCCCAGCATTTT. It is translated as CATSRPGQGPQPQHF.

The V gene is TRBV18, the J gene TRBJ2-5; 12 bases agree with TRBD2. Germline V gene lookup returns CDR1 KGHSH and CDR2 LQKENI. The CDR3 consists of 17 residues. J lost 1 base, V lost 2 bases, and 5 bases had no gene match. The CDR3 sequence: CASSPGLLAGGQETQYF. The CDR3, as DNA: TGTGCCAGCTCACCAGGCCTACTAGCGGGGGGCCAAGAGACCCAGTACTTC.

Only a few counts were recorded for this clone. The chain links TRBV19 to TRBJ1-5; D may be TRBD1 (5 bases). CDR1 and CDR2 (germline): LNHDA, SQIVND (reference sequence). V was trimmed by 4 bases and J by 2 bases, leaving 9 bases between them. The CDR3 sequence is 14 residues long. The CDR3 region is CASSTQGGNQPQHF. The CDR3 coding sequence is TGTGCCAGTAGTACCCAAGGGGGCAATCAGCCCCAGCATTTT.

The rearrangement links TRBV6-2 or TRBV6-3 to TRBJ2-7; D is perhaps TRBD2 (5 bases). Trimming left V 6 bases short and J 2 bases short, with 11 bases between. This CDR3 contains 13 residues. Germline CDR1 is MNHEY and CDR2 is SVGEGT. Here the CDR3 reads CASSRRGTYEQYF. In nucleotides, the CDR3 is TGTGCCAGCAGCCGCCGGGGTACCTACGAGCAGTACTTC.